The T cell receptor (beta chain) under discussion was sequenced for a study of OX40 agonist ivuxolimab in advanced cancers. Study as a whole: Enrolled patients in dose escalation had cancers that were hepatocellular carcinoma, melanoma, renal cell or head and neck cancer. Study-wide findings and caveats: CD4+ and CD8+ T cells in blood underwent clonal expansion by week 6 at 0.1 to 3.0 mg/kg.

TCRdb's copy holds only in-frame clones and misses some; the assay was immunoSEQ multiplex PCR. The sample yields around 64,000 clones, approximately 82% seen once. To note about this clone: Its cognate antigen is unknown.

The clonotype comes from an adult with an advanced solid tumor such as melanoma, head and neck, liver or kidney cancer. Sequenced here: CD4+ or CD8+ T cells sorted from blood, sampled in a trial of the OX40 agonist ivuxolimab.

The CDR3 sequence is CASSRVGTDTQYF. The CDR3 nucleotides are TGCGCCAGCAGTAGGGTCGGCACAGATACGCAGTATTTT. The chain links TRBV10-1 to TRBJ2-3; D gene ambiguous. CDR3 length equals 13 residues. V gave up 5 bases and J gave up 1 base, with 7 bases separating them. Germline-derived CDR1 and CDR2 are WNHNN and SYGVQD (reference sequence).